The clone carrying this TCR beta chain was found many times. This record comes from a study of regulatory T cells in long-lasting Graves disease. iRepertoire HTBI primers and Arm-PCR of CDR3 regions built TCR beta libraries. A single record per CDR3 protein comes from TCRdb applying MiXCR to the multiplex PCR reads. Of around 450,000 distinct CDR3 sequences listed, approximately 21% were seen once; the top ten hold 7% to 9%. Documented time point: persistent/refractory GD, antithyroid drugs over 5 years with positive TRAb. Extracted PBMC RNA gave rise to the TCR library. Trimming removed 1 base at V and 1 base at J, with 7 bases between. The CDR3 spans 14 residues. The germline V gene encodes CDR1 LGHDT and CDR2 YNNKEL (reference sequence).

The receptor's source is a female donor with Graves disease. The rearrangement links TRBV3-1 to TRBJ1-2; TRBD1 is a possible D gene (5 bases). The sequencing used peripheral blood mononuclear cells (PBMCs), collected when the disease was refractory, from a patient treated with antithyroid drugs. CDR3 amino acids: CASSQAGDNYGYTF. The CDR3 DNA is TGTGCCAGCAGCCAAGCGGGGGATAACTATGGCTACACCTTC.